This T cell receptor beta chain was obtained from a study of T cell responses to AZD1222 COVID-19 vaccine. Remarks on this clone: Its matching antigen is unknown.

Sequencing used immunoSEQ multiplex PCR; TCRdb keeps in-frame clones, though not all of them. The data contain 100,000 to 150,000 clones, roughly 89% of them singletons. Germline V gene data show CDR1 as MNHEY and CDR2 as SMNVEV (reference sequence). This CDR3 has 13 residues. Trimming cost V 3 bases and J 6 bases, with 11 bases left between them. Study outcomes and limitations: Among those given AZD1222, only six were seropositive at baseline. Mostly white British, mostly female donors; authors suggested clonal diversity may be underestimated. Breadth and depth of Spike-specific TCRs rose after two AZD1222 doses.

The source material was peripheral blood, sampled on day 0 of MenACWY control vaccination. The chain recombines TRBV27 with TRBJ1-2; the D is unclear. The receptor comes from an adult in good health. The CDR3 bases are TGTGCCAGCAGTTTTTCGGGAGGGAATGGCTACACCTTC. It encodes CASSFSGGNGYTF.